Below, 20 T cell receptor beta chains from the same sample are listed, as sequenced in a study of siplizumab effects on memory and regulatory T cells. Clones were read by immunoSEQ multiplex PCR, and TCRdb kept only the in-frame ones, dropping some. The profile shows around 86,000 clones, around 94% of them singletons. What was sequenced was non-Treg CD4+ T cells sorted from blood. These receptors all stem from a human donor in good health.

The V call is TRBV7-2, the J call TRBJ2-7, with D tentatively TRBD1 or TRBD2 (5 bases each). Per the germline V gene, CDR1 is SGHTA and CDR2 is FQGNSA. The CDR3 runs to 16 residues. The V end lost 0 bases, the J end lost 2 bases, and 14 bases lay between the germline ends. In DNA form, the CDR3 reads TGTGCCAGCAGCTTAGCGTGGGGGAACGGGGCCTACGAGCAGTACTTC. Translated: CASSLAWGNGAYEQYF.

The rearrangement joins TRBV5-1 to TRBJ1-3; D is ambiguous. Deletions cut 3 bases from V and 0 bases from J, with 7 bases between. This CDR3 spans 14 amino acids. Per the germline V gene, CDR1 is SGHRS and CDR2 is YFSETQ. Here the CDR3 DNA reads TGCGCCAGCAGCTCAAGTGTCTCTGGAAACACCATATATTTT. Translating it yields CASSSSVSGNTIYF.

This chain joins TRBV2 and TRBJ2-3; D remains unclear. V was cut by 10 bases and J by 4 bases, with 9 bases left in between. CDR3 size: 11 residues. The germline V gene encodes CDR1 SNHLY and CDR2 FYNNEI. The CDR3 region is CATPPPDTQYF. The CDR3 coding sequence is TGTGCCACTCCGCCTCCAGATACGCAGTATTTT.

The V gene is TRBV4-3, the J gene TRBJ2-7; 8 nucleotides match TRBD1. CDR1 is LGHNA and CDR2 is YSLEER in the germline V gene. This CDR3 comprises 16 residues. V lost 0 bases and J lost 7; bases outside the gene matches: 11. CDR3 residues: CASSQDIGQGGWEQYF. For the CDR3, the DNA is TGCGCCAGCAGCCAAGATATTGGACAGGGTGGATGGGAGCAGTACTTC.

The V gene is TRBV5-6, the J gene TRBJ2-3; D might be TRBD1 (5 bases). Germline CDR1 is SGHDT and CDR2 is YYEEEE. This CDR3 has 14 amino acids. V lost 1 base and J lost 9, with 15 bases in between. In nucleotides, the CDR3 is TGTGCCAGCAGCTTGCCCCCCTCCTCAGGGACGCAGTATTTT. Translation gives CASSLPPSSGTQYF.

The chain links TRBV18 to TRBJ1-2, with D maybe TRBD1 (6 bases). Germline CDR1 KGHSH, CDR2 LQKENI. Trimming pared 3 bases from V and 0 bases from J, leaving 8 bases between. The CDR3 has 14 amino acids. CDR3 in amino acids: CASSPRGPNYGYTF. The CDR3 DNA follows: TGTGCCAGCTCACCCAGGGGCCCTAACTATGGCTACACCTTC. The full variable domain, in which reference TRBV18 and TRBJ1-2 provide the parts outside the CDR3, is NAGVMQNPRHLVRRRGQEARLRCSPMKGHSHVYWYRQLPEEGLKFMVYLQKENIIDESGMPKERFSAEFPKEGPSILRIQQVVRGDSAAYFCASSPRGPNYGYTFGSGTRLTVV.

The chain has TRBV15 and TRBJ2-4; D not resolved. This CDR3 region has 13 residues. Trimming cost V 1 base and J 9 bases, with 10 bases left between them. CDR1 is LNHNV, CDR2 YYDKDF, per germline (reference sequence). The DNA of the CDR3 is TGTGCCACCAGCAGAGGCCAGATAACCATTCAGTACTTC. Translated: CATSRGQITIQYF.

CDR3 protein: CASRETGIYEQYF. CDR3 sequence (DNA): TGCGCCAGCAGGGAGACAGGGATATACGAGCAGTACTTC. The rearrangement joins TRBV10-2 to TRBJ2-7, with 7 bases identical to TRBD1. J lost 4 bases, V lost 6 bases, and 6 bases had no gene match. CDR1 is WSHSY and CDR2 is SAAADI in the germline V gene. The CDR3 is 13 residues long.

This clone was observed a single time. The chain carries TRBV6-5 and TRBJ2-2, with TRBD1 matching over 9 bases. The CDR3 runs to 15 residues. Trimming took 4 bases from V and 7 from J; bases not matched to a gene: 7. Germline V gene sequence: CDR1 MNHEY, CDR2 SVGAGI. CDR3 in DNA: TGTGCCAGCAGTTTAGGACAGGGGTTAGGCGGGGAGCTGTTTTTT. Residues: CASSLGQGLGGELFF.

The V call is TRBV9, the J call TRBJ2-5, with 7 bases lining up with TRBD2. With 3 bases clipped from V and 1 base from J, the junction kept 12 bases outside the gene matches. The germline V gene encodes CDR1 SGDLS and CDR2 YYNGEE. CDR3 length: 17 residues. The DNA of the CDR3 is TGTGCCAGCAGCGCAACATCTTCCTCGGGGGGCCAAGAGACCCAGTACTTC. Encoded protein: CASSATSSSGGQETQYF.

The gene calls are TRBV9 and TRBJ2-1; no reliable D call. The CDR3 has 13 residues. V was cut by 0 bases and J by 6 bases, with 7 bases left in between. Germline values: CDR1 SGDLS, CDR2 YYNGEE. CDR3 region: CASSVGLLNEQFF. The CDR3 DNA follows: TGTGCCAGCAGCGTAGGATTACTCAATGAGCAGTTCTTC.

V and J are TRBV11-2 and TRBJ2-5; D is ambiguous. V lost 2 bases to trimming and J lost 4 bases, with 5 bases between them. The CDR3 length is 12 residues. Germline CDR1 SGHAT, CDR2 FQNNGV. The CDR3 region has the DNA TGTGCCAGCAGCTTAATTGCAGAGACCCAGTACTTC. This gives the protein CASSLIAETQYF.

The DNA for the CDR3 is TGTGCCTGGAGTGTACAGCTAGCGGGAACCGGGGAGCTGTTTTTT. Translation: CAWSVQLAGTGELFF. The chain employs TRBV30 and TRBJ2-2; 9 bases line up with TRBD2. J was trimmed by 5 bases and V by 0 bases; bases with no gene match: 4. The CDR3 has 15 residues. CDR1 and CDR2 from the germline V gene are GTSNPN and SVGIG (reference sequence).

V gene TRBV25-1 combines with J gene TRBJ1-1; D is ambiguous. The CDR3 has 14 residues. V was clipped by 1 base and J by 3 bases, with 9 bases between them. CDR1 MGHDK and CDR2 SYGVNS come from the germline V gene. The CDR3 spells CASSESARHTEAFF. For the CDR3, the DNA is TGTGCCAGCAGTGAATCGGCCCGCCACACTGAAGCTTTCTTT.

This chain connects TRBV10-3 to TRBJ2-7; D remains ambiguous. Trimming took 0 bases from V and 5 from J, leaving 8 bases between them. From germline, CDR1 is ENHRY and CDR2 SYGVKD. The CDR3 contains 13 residues. The CDR3: CAISESLGNEQYF. DNA of the CDR3: TGTGCCATCAGTGAGTCACTGGGAAACGAGCAGTACTTC.

V usage is TRBV9 and J usage is TRBJ2-5, with 8 bases lining up with TRBD2. Trimming removed 2 bases from V and 4 bases from J; junction bases left unmatched: 7. In germline, CDR1 is SGDLS, CDR2 YYNGEE. The CDR3 is made up of 15 amino acids. This chain's CDR3 is CASSVAGTRGETQYF. CDR3 nucleotide sequence: TGTGCCAGCAGCGTCGCCGGGACTAGAGGAGAGACCCAGTACTTC.

The chain links TRBV5-1 to TRBJ2-7, with D maybe TRBD2 (5 bases). CDR1 and CDR2 from the germline V gene are SGHRS and YFSETQ. Trimming shortened V by 2 bases and J by 3 bases, and 24 bases separated the two germline ends. The CDR3 length is 18 residues. CDR3 sequence reads: CASSFTQADPREHYEQYF. CDR3 coding DNA: TGCGCCAGCAGCTTTACCCAGGCAGACCCTCGGGAACACTACGAGCAGTACTTC.

V usage is TRBV7-2 and J usage is TRBJ2-1; D not certain. In germline, CDR1 is SGHTA, CDR2 FQGNSA. Deletions cut 8 bases from V and 0 bases from J, with 8 bases between. The CDR3 contains 13 residues. The CDR3 DNA sequence: TGTGCCAGCGGATGGAACTCCTACAATGAGCAGTTCTTC. It is translated as CASGWNSYNEQFF.

The sample holds one count of this clone. The chain employs TRBV5-1 and TRBJ2-1; the D call may be TRBD1 or TRBD2 (5 bases each). Germline loops: CDR1 SGHRS, CDR2 YFSETQ. The CDR3 loop spans 11 amino acids. Trimming left V 7 bases short and J 9 bases short, with 11 bases between. CDR3 in amino acids: CASGGNGEQFF. DNA for the CDR3: TGCGCCAGCGGGGGTAACGGTGAGCAGTTCTTC.

The CDR3 DNA reads TGTGCCAGCAGCTTAGACGTCCTCCAAGAGACCCAGTACTTC. Translating gives CASSLDVLQETQYF. V is TRBV7-9 and J is TRBJ2-5; no definite D call. V shed 1 base and J shed 1 base, with 7 bases lying between them. The CDR3 spans 14 residues. Germline CDR1 is SEHNR and CDR2 is FQNEAQ (reference sequence).